The next 23 T cell receptor beta chains were all read from a single sample in a study of Ad26.COV2.S vaccination and SARS-CoV-2 variants. Treatment of the sample: around 19 received Ad26.COV2.S at low or high dose, single or two shots; several received placebo; per-sample allocation not given. Day 63 after the first vaccine or placebo injection was the time point for sampling. Assay: immunoSEQ multiplex PCR; the TCRdb copy retains only in-frame clones and omits some. The table lists some 350,000 clones, more than 75% of them singletons, with around 3% in the top ten. The sequencing used peripheral blood, collected in a trial of Ad26.COV2.S vaccine versus placebo. Every receptor here comes from a person between 18 and 60 years old who received the Ad26.COV2.S COVID-19 vaccine or a placebo.

This clone appeared once. This chain connects TRBV7-2 to TRBJ2-2, with D perhaps matching TRBD1 (5 bases). The CDR3 length is 16 residues. V lost 2 bases to trimming and J lost 0 bases, with 10 bases between them. Germline lookup yields CDR1 SGHTA and CDR2 FQGNSA. CDR3 coding DNA: TGTGCCAGCAGCTTACGTCTCAGGGCGAACACCGGGGAGCTGTTTTTT. Translated, it gives CASSLRLRANTGELFF.

The chain joins TRBV19 to TRBJ2-7; the D gene is possibly TRBD2 (6 bases). CDR1 is LNHDA and CDR2 is SQIVND in the germline V gene (reference sequence). Deletions cut 5 bases from V and 0 bases from J, with 8 bases between. The CDR3 spans 13 residues. CDR3: CASSRRDSYEQYF. The CDR3 DNA sequence: TGTGCCAGTAGTCGGAGGGACTCCTACGAGCAGTACTTC. Full variable domain (rest looked up from reference TRBV19 and TRBJ2-7): DGGITQSPKYLFRKEGQNVTLSCEQNLNHDAMYWYRQDPGQGLRLIYYSQIVNDFQKGDIAEGYSVSREKKESFPLTVTSAQKNPTAFYLCASSRRDSYEQYFGPGTRLTVT.

DNA of the CDR3: TGCGCCAGCAGCTTGCAACAAAGCTCCTACAATGAGCAGTTCTTC. It yields the protein CASSLQQSSYNEQFF. The chain links TRBV5-1 to TRBJ2-1; D ambiguous. V was shortened by 1 base and J by 0 bases, with 8 bases between the two germline ends. The CDR3 consists of 15 residues. Germline V gene data show CDR1 as SGHRS and CDR2 as YFSETQ.

V is TRBV5-1 and J is TRBJ1-5, with D maybe TRBD1 (5 bases). Looked up from germline, CDR1 is SGHRS and CDR2 is YFSETQ. The CDR3 runs to 16 residues. V lost 4 bases to trimming and J lost 3 bases, with 17 bases between them. CDR3 protein: CASSPSPLGTNQPQHF. The CDR3 DNA reads as TGCGCCAGCAGCCCGTCCCCCCTAGGGACCAATCAGCCCCAGCATTTT.

This chain joins TRBV7-6 and TRBJ2-5; tentative D call: TRBD2 (6 bases). V lost 2 bases and J 1 base, leaving 14 bases between the germline ends. CDR1 is SGHVS, CDR2 FNYEAQ, per germline. The CDR3 consists of 16 residues. The CDR3 nucleotides read TGTGCCAGCAGCTTAACGCGGGGCGGGACCCAAGAGACCCAGTACTTC. Its protein product is CASSLTRGGTQETQYF.

This clone was detected a few times. The chain uses TRBV14 and TRBJ2-2; no firm D call. With 4 bases removed from V and 1 base from J, the gap between germline ends came to 7 bases. The germline V gene has CDR1 SGHDN and CDR2 FVKESK. The CDR3 extends over 14 amino acids. DNA for the CDR3: TGTGCCAGCAGCCTGGGTCAGAACACCGGGGAGCTGTTTTTT. As protein: CASSLGQNTGELFF.

This chain joins TRBV12-3 or TRBV12-4 and TRBJ2-5; D unclear. The V end lost 3 bases, the J end lost 3 bases, and 8 bases lay between the germline ends. This CDR3 contains 13 residues. This chain's CDR3 is CASSFLTEETQYF. The CDR3 region has the DNA TGTGCCAGCAGTTTTTTAACAGAAGAGACCCAGTACTTC.

The genes are TRBV9 and TRBJ2-5, with D possibly matching TRBD1 (5 bases). CDR3 size: 15 residues. With 1 base removed from V and 1 base from J, the gap between germline ends came to 11 bases. Germline-derived CDR1 and CDR2 are SGDLS and YYNGEE. The CDR3 DNA is TGTGCCAGCAGCGTATTGGCAGGGCCCCAAGAGACCCAGTACTTC. Protein product: CASSVLAGPQETQYF. The full variable domain, completed using reference TRBV9 and TRBJ2-5, is DSGVTQTPKHLITATGQRVTLRCSPRSGDLSVYWYQQSLDQGLQFLIQYYNGEERAKGNILERFSAQQFPDLHSELNLSSLELGDSALYFCASSVLAGPQETQYFGPGTRLLVL.

This chain links TRBV4-1 with TRBJ2-1; 7 nucleotides align to TRBD2. The ends lost 0 bases at V and 3 bases at J; junction bases unmatched: 8. Germline assignment: CDR1 MGHRA and CDR2 YSYEKL. The CDR3 covers 17 residues. CDR3 region: CASSQDFLADYYNEQFF. The CDR3, as DNA: TGCGCCAGCAGCCAAGATTTCCTAGCGGATTACTACAATGAGCAGTTCTTC.

The rearrangement uses TRBV5-4 and TRBJ2-3; weak D call: TRBD1 (8 bases). The germline CDR1 and CDR2 sequences are SGHNT and YYREEE (reference sequence). CDR3 size: 14 residues. Trimming cost V 3 bases and J 3 bases, with 11 bases left between them. CDR3 residues: CASSYRGGTDTQYF. For the CDR3, the DNA is TGTGCCAGCAGCTACAGGGGGGGGACAGATACGCAGTATTTT. The variable domain in full, with the rest retrieved from reference TRBV5-4 and TRBJ2-3, is ETGVTQSPTHLIKTRGQQVTLRCSSQSGHNTVSWYQQALGQGPQFIFQYYREEENGRGNFPPRFSGLQFPNYSSELNVNALELDDSALYLCASSYRGGTDTQYFGPGTRLTVL.

The V gene is TRBV19, the J gene TRBJ2-2; TRBD2 agrees at 14 bases. Per germline, CDR1 LNHDA and CDR2 SQIVND (reference sequence). This CDR3 contains 19 residues. With V trimmed by 4 bases and J by 0 bases, 7 bases remained unmatched. The CDR3 nucleotides read TGTGCCAGTAGTAAAAGACTAGCGGGAGGGTTCGCGAACACCGGGGAGCTGTTTTTT. Translation: CASSKRLAGGFANTGELFF.

In its sample, this clone was seen once. V usage is TRBV5-6 and J usage is TRBJ2-7; 9 positions match TRBD2. The CDR3 extends over 15 amino acids. CDR1 SGHDT and CDR2 YYEEEE come from the germline V gene. After removal of 4 bases from V and 3 bases from J, the junction contained 8 bases not matched to a gene. CDR3 protein: CASSGSQAGGYEQYF. The CDR3 bases are TGTGCCAGCAGCGGTTCCCAAGCGGGGGGCTACGAGCAGTACTTC.

The gene calls are TRBV7-8 and TRBJ2-7; TRBD2 is a possible D gene (6 bases). CDR1 and CDR2 from the germline V gene are SGHVS and FQNEAQ. CDR3 length: 15 amino acids. With 0 bases removed from V and 2 bases from J, the gap between germline ends came to 11 bases. This CDR3 is CASSLANSGTYEQYF. The CDR3, as DNA: TGTGCCAGCAGCTTAGCGAATAGCGGAACCTACGAGCAGTACTTC.

The chain is built from TRBV3-1 (or the pseudogene TRBV3-2) and TRBJ2-1; D is unclear. Trimming shortened V by 3 bases and J by 5 bases, and 11 bases separated the two germline ends. Looked up from germline, CDR1 is LGHDT and CDR2 is YNNKEL (reference sequence). The CDR3 sequence is 14 residues long. Here the CDR3 DNA reads TGTGCCAGCAGCCAGGCTCATGGTGACAATGAGCAGTTCTTC. Protein product: CASSQAHGDNEQFF.

The chain recombines TRBV6-9 with TRBJ2-7; a possible D gene is TRBD2 (6 bases). The V end was cut by 2 bases, the J end by 4 bases, with 12 bases between. Germline V gene lookup returns CDR1 MNHGY and CDR2 SVAAGI. The CDR3 extends over 14 amino acids. CDR3 amino acids: CASSYTGGTYEQYF. The CDR3, as DNA: TGTGCCAGCAGTTATACCGGCGGGACTTACGAGCAGTACTTC.

This clone has more than one count but fewer than ten. The J gene is TRBJ2-5, the V gene TRBV19; 7 bases match TRBD2. Germline V gives CDR1 LNHDA, CDR2 SQIVND (reference sequence). The J segment lost 4 bases and the V segment lost 5 bases, leaving 13 bases of the junction unmatched. The CDR3 length is 16 residues. This CDR3 is CASSPLGGGSLETQYF. The CDR3, as DNA: TGTGCCAGTAGTCCCCTAGGTGGCGGGAGCTTAGAGACCCAGTACTTC.

About this clone: This same CDR3 is encoded by further DNA sequences in the sample. The chain recombines TRBV12-3 or TRBV12-4 with TRBJ2-2, with D uncertain. Trimming pared 2 bases from V and 3 bases from J, leaving 4 bases between. The CDR3 sequence is 13 residues long. CDR3 region: CASSLRDTGELFF. The CDR3 DNA reads as TGTGCCAGCAGTTTAAGAGACACCGGGGAGCTGTTTTTT.

V gene TRBV7-8 combines with J gene TRBJ2-1, with TRBD2 identical over 8 bases. The CDR3 covers 16 residues. The germline V gene has CDR1 SGHVS and CDR2 FQNEAQ. The DNA for the CDR3 is TGTGCTGTATCGGGGAGCCTGGGGCTAGCGGGCGATGAGCAGTTCTTC. Its protein is CAVSGSLGLAGDEQFF.

The chain links TRBV10-2 to TRBJ2-1; TRBD2 agrees at 14 bases. The V segment lost 6 bases and the J segment 5 bases; nucleotides outside the gene matches: 15. The CDR3 consists of 19 residues. In germline, CDR1 is WSHSY, CDR2 SAAADI. CDR3: CASSAGTSGSFAAHNEQFF. CDR3 nucleotide sequence: TGCGCCAGCAGCGCCGGGACTAGCGGGAGTTTTGCCGCCCACAATGAGCAGTTCTTC.

V and J are TRBV5-6 and TRBJ2-3; tentative D call: TRBD2 (7 bases). The CDR3 has 16 residues. The germline CDR1 and CDR2 sequences are SGHDT and YYEEEE. V gave up 0 bases and J gave up 3 bases, with 14 bases separating them. CDR3 residues: CASSLVGGGATDTQYF. The CDR3 DNA reads as TGTGCCAGCAGCTTGGTGGGAGGGGGGGCGACAGATACGCAGTATTTT.

The sample holds a few counts of this clone. The chain joins TRBV6-5 to TRBJ1-6, with D possibly matching TRBD1 (5 bases). Trimming pared 5 bases from V and 9 bases from J, leaving 11 bases between. Germline V gene sequence: CDR1 MNHEY, CDR2 SVGAGI. CDR3 length: 13 residues. The DNA of the CDR3 is TGTGCCAGCAGTCCCCGGGGGAGTTCACCCCTCCACTTT. Translated, it gives CASSPRGSSPLHF.

The CDR3 sequence: CASSNVGSGGETYEQYF. CDR3 DNA: TGTGCCAGTAGTAACGTGGGGTCAGGGGGGGAGACCTACGAGCAGTACTTC. The chain couples TRBV19 to TRBJ2-7; perhaps D is TRBD1 or TRBD2 (7 bases each). Germline lookup yields CDR1 LNHDA and CDR2 SQIVND (reference sequence). V dropped 4 bases and J dropped 2 bases, with 21 bases sitting between them. The CDR3 is 17 amino acids.

The rearrangement uses TRBV12-5 and TRBJ2-2, with D possibly matching TRBD2 (6 bases). This CDR3 region has 15 residues. The ends were cut back, 7 bases at V and 1 base at J, with 13 bases in the middle. Germline-derived CDR1 and CDR2 are LGHNT and FRNRAP. The CDR3 loop is CASARDSKNTGELFF. CDR3 bases: TGTGCTAGTGCCAGGGACTCTAAGAACACCGGGGAGCTGTTTTTT.